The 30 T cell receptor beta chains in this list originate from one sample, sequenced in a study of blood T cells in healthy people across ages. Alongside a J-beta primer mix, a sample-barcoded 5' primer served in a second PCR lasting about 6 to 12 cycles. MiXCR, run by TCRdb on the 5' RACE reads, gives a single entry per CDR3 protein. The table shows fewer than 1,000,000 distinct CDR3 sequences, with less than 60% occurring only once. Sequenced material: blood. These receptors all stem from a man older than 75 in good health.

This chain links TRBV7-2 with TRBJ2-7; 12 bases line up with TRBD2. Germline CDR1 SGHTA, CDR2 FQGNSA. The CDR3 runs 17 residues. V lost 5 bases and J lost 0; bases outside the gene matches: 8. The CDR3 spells CASSPGLAGPSSYEQYF. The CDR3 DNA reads TGTGCCAGCAGCCCGGGACTAGCGGGTCCCAGCTCCTACGAGCAGTACTTC.

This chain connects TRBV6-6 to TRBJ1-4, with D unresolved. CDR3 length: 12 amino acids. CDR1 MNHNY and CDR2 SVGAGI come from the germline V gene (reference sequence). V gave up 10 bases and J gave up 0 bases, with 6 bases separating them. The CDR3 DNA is TGTGCCACACAGTCAACTAATGAAAAACTGTTTTTT. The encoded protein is CATQSTNEKLFF.

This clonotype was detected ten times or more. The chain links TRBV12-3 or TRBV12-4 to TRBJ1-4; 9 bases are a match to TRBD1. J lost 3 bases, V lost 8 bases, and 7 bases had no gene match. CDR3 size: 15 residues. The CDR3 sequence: CASGQGRESNEKLFF. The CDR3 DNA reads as TGTGCCAGCGGACAGGGGAGAGAGTCTAATGAAAAACTGTTTTTT.

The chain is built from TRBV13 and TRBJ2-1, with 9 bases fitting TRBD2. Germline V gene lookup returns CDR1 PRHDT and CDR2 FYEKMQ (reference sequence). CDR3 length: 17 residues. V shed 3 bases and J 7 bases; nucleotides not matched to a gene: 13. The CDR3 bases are TGTGCCAGCAGCTTCTTTGGGAGCGGGAGGTCTGGAAATGAGCAGTTCTTC. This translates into CASSFFGSGRSGNEQFF.

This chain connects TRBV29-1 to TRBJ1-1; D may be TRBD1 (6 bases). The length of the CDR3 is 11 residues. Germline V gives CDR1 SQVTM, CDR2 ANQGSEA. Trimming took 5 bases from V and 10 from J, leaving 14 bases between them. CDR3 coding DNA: TGCAGCGTTCCCCTGGGGGGGCGAGCTTTCTTT. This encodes CSVPLGGRAFF.

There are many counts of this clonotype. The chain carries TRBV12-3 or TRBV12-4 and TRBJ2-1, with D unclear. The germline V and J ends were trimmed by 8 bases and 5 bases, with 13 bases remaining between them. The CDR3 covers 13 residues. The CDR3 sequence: CASSSQIHNEQFF. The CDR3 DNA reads TGTGCCAGCTCCTCCCAGATACACAATGAGCAGTTCTTC.

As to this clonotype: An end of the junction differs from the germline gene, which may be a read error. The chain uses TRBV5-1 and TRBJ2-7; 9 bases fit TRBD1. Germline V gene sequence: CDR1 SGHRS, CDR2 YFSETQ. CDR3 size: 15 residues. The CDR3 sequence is CVSSLAGQGAYEQYF. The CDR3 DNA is TGCGTCAGCAGCTTGGCGGGACAGGGCGCCTACGAGCAGTACTTC.

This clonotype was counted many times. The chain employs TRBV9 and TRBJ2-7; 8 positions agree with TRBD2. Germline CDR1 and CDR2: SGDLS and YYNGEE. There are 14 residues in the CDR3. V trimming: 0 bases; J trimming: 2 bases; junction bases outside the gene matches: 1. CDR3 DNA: TGTGCCAGCAGCGTAGAGGGACTAGCCTACGAGCAGTACTTC. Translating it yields CASSVEGLAYEQYF.

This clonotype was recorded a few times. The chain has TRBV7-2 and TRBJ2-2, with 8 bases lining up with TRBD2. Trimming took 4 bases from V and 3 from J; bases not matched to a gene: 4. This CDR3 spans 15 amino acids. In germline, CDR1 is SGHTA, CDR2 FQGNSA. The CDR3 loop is CASSSTSVDTGELFF. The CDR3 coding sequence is TGTGCCAGCAGCTCGACTAGCGTAGACACCGGGGAGCTGTTTTTT.

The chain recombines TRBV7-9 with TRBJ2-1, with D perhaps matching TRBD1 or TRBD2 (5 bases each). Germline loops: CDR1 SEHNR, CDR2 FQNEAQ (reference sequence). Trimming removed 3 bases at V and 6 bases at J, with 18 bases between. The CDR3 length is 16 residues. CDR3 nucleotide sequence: TGTGCCAGCAGCTTCGTTTTACAGGCACGGGGCAATGAGCAGTTCTTC. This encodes CASSFVLQARGNEQFF.

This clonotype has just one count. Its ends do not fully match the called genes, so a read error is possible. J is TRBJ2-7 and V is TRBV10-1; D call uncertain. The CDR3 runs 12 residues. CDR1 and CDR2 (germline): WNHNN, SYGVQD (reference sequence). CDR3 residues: CVSSESRYEQYF. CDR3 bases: TGCGTCAGCAGTGAGTCCCGCTACGAGCAGTACTTC.

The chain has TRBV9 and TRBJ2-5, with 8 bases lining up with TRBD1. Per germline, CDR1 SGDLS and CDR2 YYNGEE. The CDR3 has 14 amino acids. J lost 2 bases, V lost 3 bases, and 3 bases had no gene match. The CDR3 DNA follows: TGTGCCAGCAGCGCCGACAGGGGTCAAGAGACCCAGTACTTC. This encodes CASSADRGQETQYF.

The CDR3 spells CASSYGRGRSNEQFF. The CDR3 DNA reads TGTGCCAGCAGTTACGGGAGGGGTAGGTCAAATGAGCAGTTCTTC. The genes are TRBV6-6 and TRBJ2-1, with TRBD2 identical over 7 bases. This CDR3 comprises 15 residues. Germline CDR1 reads MNHNY; CDR2 reads SVGAGI (reference sequence). J lost 7 bases, V lost 2 bases, and 8 bases had no gene match.

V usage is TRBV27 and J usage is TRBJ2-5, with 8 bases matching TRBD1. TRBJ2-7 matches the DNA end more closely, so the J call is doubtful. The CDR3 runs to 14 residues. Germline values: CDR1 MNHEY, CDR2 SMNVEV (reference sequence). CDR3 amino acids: CASRRQGMVGEQYF. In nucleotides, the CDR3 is TGTGCCAGCAGACGACAGGGGATGGTCGGCGAGCAGTACTTC.

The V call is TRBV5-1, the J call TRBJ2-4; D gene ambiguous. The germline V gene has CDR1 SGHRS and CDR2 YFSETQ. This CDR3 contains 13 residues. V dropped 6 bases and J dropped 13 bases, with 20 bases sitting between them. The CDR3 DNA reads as TGCGCCAGCACCTCCGGTTATGGTCGAGAGCAGTACTTC. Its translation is CASTSGYGREQYF.

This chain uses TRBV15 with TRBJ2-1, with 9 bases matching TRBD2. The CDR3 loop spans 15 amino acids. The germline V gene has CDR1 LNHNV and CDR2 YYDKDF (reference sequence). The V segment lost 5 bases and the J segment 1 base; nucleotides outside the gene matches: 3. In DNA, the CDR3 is TGTGCCACCAGCGTAGGACTAGCGTCCTACAATGAGCAGTTCTTC. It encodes CATSVGLASYNEQFF.

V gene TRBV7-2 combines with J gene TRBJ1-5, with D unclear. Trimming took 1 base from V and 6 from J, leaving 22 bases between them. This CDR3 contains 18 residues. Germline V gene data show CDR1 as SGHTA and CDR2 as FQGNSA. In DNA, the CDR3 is TGTGCCAGCAGCTTAGTTAAAAGTGGACCCCAACCGGGTCAGCCCCAGCATTTT. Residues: CASSLVKSGPQPGQPQHF.

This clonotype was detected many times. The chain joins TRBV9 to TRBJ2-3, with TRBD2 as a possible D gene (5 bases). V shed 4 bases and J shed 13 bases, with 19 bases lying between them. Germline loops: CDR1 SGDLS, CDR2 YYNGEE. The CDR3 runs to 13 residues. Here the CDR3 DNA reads TGTGCCAGCAGCCTATCTCTTGGGAGTCAGGAGTATTTT. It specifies CASSLSLGSQEYF.

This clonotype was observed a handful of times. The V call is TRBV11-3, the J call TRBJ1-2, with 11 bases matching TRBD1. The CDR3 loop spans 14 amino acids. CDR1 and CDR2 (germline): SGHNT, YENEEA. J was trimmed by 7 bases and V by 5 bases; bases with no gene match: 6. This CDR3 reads CASSGDRGVGGYTF. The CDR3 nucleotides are TGTGCCAGCAGCGGGGACAGGGGGGTCGGTGGCTACACCTTC.

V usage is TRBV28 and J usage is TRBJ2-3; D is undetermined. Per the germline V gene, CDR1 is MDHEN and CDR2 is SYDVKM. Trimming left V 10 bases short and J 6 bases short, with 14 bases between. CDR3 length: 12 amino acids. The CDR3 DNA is TGTGCCATCAAATTGGAGTCCGATACGCAGTATTTT. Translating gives CAIKLESDTQYF.

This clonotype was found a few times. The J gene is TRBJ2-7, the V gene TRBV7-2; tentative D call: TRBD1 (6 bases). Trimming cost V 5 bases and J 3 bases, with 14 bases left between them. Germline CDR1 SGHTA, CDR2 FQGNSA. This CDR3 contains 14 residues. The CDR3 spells CASSQTVDSYEQYF. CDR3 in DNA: TGTGCCAGCAGCCAAACAGTGGACAGCTACGAGCAGTACTTC.

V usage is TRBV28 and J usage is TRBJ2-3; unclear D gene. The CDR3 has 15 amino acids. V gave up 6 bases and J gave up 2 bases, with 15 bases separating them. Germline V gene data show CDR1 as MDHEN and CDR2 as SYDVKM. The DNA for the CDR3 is TGTGCCAGCAGCCAAATCAAAACACCCACAGATACGCAGTATTTT. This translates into CASSQIKTPTDTQYF.

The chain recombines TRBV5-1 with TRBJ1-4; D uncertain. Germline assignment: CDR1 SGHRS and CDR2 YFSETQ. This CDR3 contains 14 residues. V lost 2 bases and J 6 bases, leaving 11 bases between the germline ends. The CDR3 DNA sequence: TGCGCCAGCAGCTTTTCCGGACGGGATGAAAAACTGTTTTTT. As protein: CASSFSGRDEKLFF.

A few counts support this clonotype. Here the CDR3 DNA reads TGCAGCGTTGTGGGCGGGGAGTACTACGAGCAGTACTTC. Protein sequence: CSVVGGEYYEQYF. The chain employs TRBV29-1 and TRBJ2-7; D is possibly TRBD2 (6 bases). The germline V gene has CDR1 SQVTM and CDR2 ANQGSEA. The CDR3 totals 13 residues. Trimming left V 4 bases short and J 3 bases short, with 13 bases between.

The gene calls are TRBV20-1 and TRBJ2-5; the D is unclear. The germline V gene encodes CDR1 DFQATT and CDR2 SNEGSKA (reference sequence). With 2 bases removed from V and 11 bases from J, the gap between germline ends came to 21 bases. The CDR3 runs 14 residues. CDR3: CSARRFDAAYEQYF. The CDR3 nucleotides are TGCAGTGCTAGAAGGTTCGACGCTGCATATGAGCAGTACTTC.

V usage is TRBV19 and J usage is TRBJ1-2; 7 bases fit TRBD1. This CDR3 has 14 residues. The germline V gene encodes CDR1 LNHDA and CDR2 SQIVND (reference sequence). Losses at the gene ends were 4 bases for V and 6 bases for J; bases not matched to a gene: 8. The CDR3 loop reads CASSSGQESDGYTF. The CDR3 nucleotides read TGTGCCAGTAGTAGCGGACAGGAAAGTGATGGCTACACCTTC.

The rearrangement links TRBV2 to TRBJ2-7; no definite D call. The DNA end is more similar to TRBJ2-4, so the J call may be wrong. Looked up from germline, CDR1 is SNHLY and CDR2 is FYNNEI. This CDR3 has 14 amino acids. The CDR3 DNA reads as TGTGCCAGCAGTGGCACTGCGCCCAAGCACATTCAGTACTTC. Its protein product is CASSGTAPKHIQYF.

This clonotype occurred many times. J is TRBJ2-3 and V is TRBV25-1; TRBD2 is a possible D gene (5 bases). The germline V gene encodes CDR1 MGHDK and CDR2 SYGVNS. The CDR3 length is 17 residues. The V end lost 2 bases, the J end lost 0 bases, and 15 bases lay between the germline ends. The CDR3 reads CASSEKERMSSTDTQYF. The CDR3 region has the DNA TGTGCCAGCAGTGAAAAGGAGCGGATGTCTAGCACAGATACGCAGTATTTT.

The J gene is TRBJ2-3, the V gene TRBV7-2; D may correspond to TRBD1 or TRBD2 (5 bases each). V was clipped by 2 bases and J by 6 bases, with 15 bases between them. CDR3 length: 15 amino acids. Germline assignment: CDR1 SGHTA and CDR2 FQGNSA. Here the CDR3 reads CASSLLGASPDTQYF. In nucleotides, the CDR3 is TGTGCCAGCAGCTTATTAGGGGCTAGCCCGGATACGCAGTATTTT.

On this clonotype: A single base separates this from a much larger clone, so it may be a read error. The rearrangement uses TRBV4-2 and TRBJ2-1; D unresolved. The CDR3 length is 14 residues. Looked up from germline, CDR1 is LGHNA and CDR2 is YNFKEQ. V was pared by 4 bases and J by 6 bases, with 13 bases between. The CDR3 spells CASSLNRVTNEQFF. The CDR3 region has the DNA TGTGCCAGCAGCCTAAATAGGGTTACCAATGAGCAGTTCTTC.